This T cell receptor beta chain was found in a study of OX40 agonist ivuxolimab in advanced cancers. Study in general: Enrolled patients in dose escalation had cancers that were hepatocellular carcinoma, melanoma, renal cell or head and neck cancer.

The table lists this clone with a count of one. Its matching antigen is unknown. Profiled with immunoSEQ multiplex PCR; TCRdb holds only in-frame clones, not every one. The table lists about 130,000 clones, around 92% of them singletons, with 0.7% to 0.9% in the top ten. The V end lost 2 bases, the J end lost 0 bases, and 8 bases lay between the germline ends. This CDR3 has 14 residues. Looked up from germline, CDR1 is MNHEY and CDR2 is SVGAGI. Study-wide results and limits: Expanded clones tended on average to be more numerous among CD8+ T cells than CD4+.

The rearrangement links TRBV6-5 to TRBJ2-7, with unresolved D. This TCR was sampled from an adult with an advanced solid tumor such as melanoma, head and neck, liver or kidney cancer. Here the sequenced sample was CD4+ or CD8+ T cells sorted from blood, taken in a trial of the OX40 agonist ivuxolimab. CDR3 bases: TGTGCCAGCAGTTACAGGGCCAGCTCCTACGAGCAGTACTTC. Protein sequence: CASSYRASSYEQYF.